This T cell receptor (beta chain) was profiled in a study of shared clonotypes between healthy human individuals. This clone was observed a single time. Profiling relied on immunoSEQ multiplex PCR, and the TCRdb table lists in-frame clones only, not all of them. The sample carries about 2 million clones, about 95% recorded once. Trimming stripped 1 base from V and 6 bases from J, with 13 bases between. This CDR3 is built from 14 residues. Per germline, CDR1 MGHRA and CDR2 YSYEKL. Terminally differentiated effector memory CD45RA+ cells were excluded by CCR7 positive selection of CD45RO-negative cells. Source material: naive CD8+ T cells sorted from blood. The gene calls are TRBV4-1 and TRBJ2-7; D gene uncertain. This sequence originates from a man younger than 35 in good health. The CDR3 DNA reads TGCGCCAGCAGCCAAGCGGGTTTACCTAGCGAGCAGTACTTC. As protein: CASSQAGLPSEQYF.